One sample yielded the 14 T cell receptor beta chains listed below, sequenced in a study of read filtering for tumor transcriptome and immune sequencing. From roughly 390 ng of RNA, a library with molecular barcoded alpha/delta and beta/gamma adaptors was made. TCRdb passed the reads through MiXCR, listing each CDR3 protein once. This sample has 100,000 to 150,000 distinct CDR3 sequences, with roughly an eighth found just once. Input material: a population of CD138-negative cells sorted from bone marrow. The receptors originated from a donor aged 40 or older with multiple myeloma.

This clonotype came up a few times. The V call is TRBV7-8, the J call TRBJ2-5; 7 bases agree with TRBD1. CDR1 is SGHVS and CDR2 is FQNEAQ in the germline V gene. V lost 5 bases and J lost 6; bases outside the gene matches: 12. The CDR3 spans 15 residues. The chain's CDR3 is CASSPGTVKGKTQYF. As DNA, the CDR3 is TGTGCCAGCAGCCCCGGGACAGTTAAAGGAAAGACCCAGTACTTC. The full variable domain, in which reference TRBV7-8 and TRBJ2-5 provide the parts outside the CDR3, is GAGVSQSPRYKVAKRGQDVALRCDPISGHVSLFWYQQALGQGPEFLTYFQNEAQLDKSGLPSDRFFAERPEGSVSTLKIQRTQQEDSAVYLCASSPGTVKGKTQYFGPGTRLLVL.

This clonotype has ten or more counts. The chain employs TRBV3-2 and TRBJ2-2. TRBV3-2 is a listed pseudogene. The length of the CDR3 is 14 residues. For the CDR3, the DNA is TGTGCCAGCAGGTCCGACGGGAAGACCGGGGAGCTGTTTTTT. It codes for CASRSDGKTGELFF.

The table lists this clonotype with many counts. V usage is TRBV3-1 and J usage is TRBJ2-7, with 8 bases fitting TRBD1. Trimming took 3 bases from V and 2 from J; bases not matched to a gene: 3. This CDR3 is built from 14 residues. The V gene's germline CDR1 is LGHDT and CDR2 YNNKEL (reference sequence). For the CDR3, the DNA is TGTGCCAGCAGCCAGGAGACAGGGGCCTACGAGCAGTACTTC. It yields the protein CASSQETGAYEQYF.

The sample holds many counts of this clonotype. A read error is possible here, since a much larger clone lies one base away. The rearrangement uses TRBV7-8 and TRBJ2-1, with TRBD2 matching 12 bases. Germline V gives CDR1 SGHVS, CDR2 FQNEAQ. V dropped 8 bases and J dropped 7; count of bases not matched to a gene: 12. This CDR3 comprises 16 residues. Here the CDR3 reads CASGHPSGRVVNEQFF. For the CDR3, the DNA is TGTGCCAGCGGCCATCCTAGCGGGAGGGTGGTGAATGAGCAGTTCTTC.

This clonotype was detected a few times. The chain links TRBV12-3 or TRBV12-4 to TRBJ1-1; the D gene is possibly TRBD1 (6 bases). The CDR3 totals 15 residues. V shed 11 bases and J shed 5 bases, with 24 bases lying between them. DNA of the CDR3: TGTGCCGGGAAGTCAACAGGGACGATTGGGACTGAAGCTTTCTTT. Residues: CAGKSTGTIGTEAFF.

This clonotype was detected ten times or more. The chain is built from TRBV5-4 and TRBJ2-5, with TRBD2 as a possible D gene (5 bases). The CDR3 has 14 residues. The V end was cut by 2 bases, the J end by 5 bases, with 13 bases between. CDR1 is SGHNT and CDR2 is YYREEE in the germline V gene (reference sequence). The CDR3 loop is CASSFGVGGETQYF. In DNA, the CDR3 is TGTGCCAGCAGCTTTGGCGTGGGCGGGGAGACCCAGTACTTC.

This clonotype was counted ten times or more. The genes are TRBV28 and TRBJ1-1; 8 nucleotides match TRBD1. CDR3 length: 13 residues. Germline values: CDR1 MDHEN, CDR2 SYDVKM. The V segment lost 7 bases and the J segment 5 bases; nucleotides outside the gene matches: 6. The CDR3, as DNA: TGTGCCAGCACCAACAGGGGGGAGACTGAAGCTTTCTTT. It is translated as CASTNRGETEAFF. Full variable domain (remainder filled in from reference TRBV28 and TRBJ1-1): DVKVTQSSRYLVKRTGEKVFLECVQDMDHENMFWYRQDPGLGLRLIYFSYDVKMKEKGDIPEGYSVSREKKERFSLILESASTNQTSMYLCASTNRGETEAFFGQGTRLTVV.

This clonotype was seen repeatedly, ten times or more. The V and J genes are TRBV7-9 and TRBJ2-1; 12 nucleotides match TRBD2. CDR3 length equals 16 residues. The germline gives CDR1 SEHNR, CDR2 FQNEAQ (reference sequence). V lost 5 bases to trimming and J lost 4 bases; unmatched junction nucleotides: 6. The CDR3 spells CASSAQGLAGYNEQFF. CDR3 in DNA: TGTGCCAGCAGCGCCCAAGGACTAGCGGGATACAATGAGCAGTTCTTC.

The chain couples TRBV27 to TRBJ2-1; 7 positions agree with TRBD2. J lost 8 bases, V lost 2 bases, and 12 bases had no gene match. CDR3 length: 16 residues. Per germline, CDR1 MNHEY and CDR2 SMNVEV (reference sequence). CDR3 DNA: TGTGCCAGCAGTTTAAGGTCGGGAGGCGTGGGTGATGAGCAGTTCTTC. It is translated as CASSLRSGGVGDEQFF.

This clonotype was seen many times. J is TRBJ2-1 and V is TRBV14; D not resolved. Germline V gene data show CDR1 as SGHDN and CDR2 as FVKESK. V was trimmed by 0 bases and J by 9 bases, leaving 6 bases between them. The CDR3 spans 12 residues. CDR3 amino acids: CASSQEDLEQFF. The CDR3 nucleotides are TGTGCCAGCAGCCAAGAAGATCTTGAGCAGTTCTTC.

This clonotype was recorded many times. The genes are TRBV2 and TRBJ2-3; 11 bases map to TRBD2. CDR1 SNHLY and CDR2 FYNNEI come from the germline V gene. The V segment lost 3 bases and the J segment 4 bases; nucleotides outside the gene matches: 3. The CDR3 totals 15 residues. The CDR3 here is CASSEQGLAADTQYF. The CDR3 region has the DNA TGTGCCAGCAGTGAGCAGGGACTAGCGGCAGATACGCAGTATTTT. The variable domain in full, completed from reference TRBV2 and TRBJ2-3, reads EPEVTQTPSHQVTQMGQEVILRCVPISNHLYFYWYRQILGQKVEFLVSFYNNEISEKSEIFDDQFSVERPDGSNFTLKIRSTKLEDSAMYFCASSEQGLAADTQYFGPGTRLTVL.

Of note for this clonotype: A read error may be the cause here, since a much bigger clone is one base away. No conserved phenylalanine or tryptophan ends this CDR3, so it is likely a read error. The J gene is TRBJ2-1, the V gene TRBV29-1; D is ambiguous. The CDR3 has 10 residues. The V end was cut by 4 bases, the J end by 8 bases, with 6 bases between. In germline, CDR1 is SQVTM, CDR2 ANQGSEA. The CDR3 bases are TGCAGCGTTGGGTTGGATGAGCAGTTCCTC. Translating gives CSVGLDEQFL.

This clonotype came up many times. V gene TRBV12-3 or TRBV12-4 combines with J gene TRBJ2-1, with no clear D. The V end lost 6 bases, the J end lost 7 bases, and 10 bases lay between the germline ends. The CDR3 loop spans 12 amino acids. CDR3: CASSSTRNEQFF. The DNA for the CDR3 is TGTGCCAGCAGCTCCACCCGGAATGAGCAGTTCTTC.

This clonotype showed up many times. The chain combines TRBV6-8 with TRBJ1-1; the D gene is possibly TRBD1 (5 bases). The CDR3 has 14 amino acids. The germline gives CDR1 MNHGY, CDR2 SAAAGT. The V end lost 0 bases, the J end lost 4 bases, and 9 bases lay between the germline ends. The DNA of the CDR3 is TGTGCCAGCAGTTACTCAAGGGGAGGCACTGAAGCTTTCTTT. Translated, it gives CASSYSRGGTEAFF.